The 2 T cell receptor beta chains below all came from one sample that was sequenced in a study of blood T cell repertoires in COVID-19. Some clones are missing from TCRdb's copy, which holds only in-frame ones; the method was immunoSEQ multiplex PCR. Here the sample spans under 150,000 clones, roughly 86% being singletons. Material: peripheral blood. These TCRs come from a middle-aged man with active or convalescent COVID-19.

This clone was found once. J is TRBJ1-2 and V is TRBV15, with D unresolved. Germline CDR1 is LNHNV and CDR2 is YYDKDF (reference sequence). This CDR3 contains 13 residues. Trimming removed 6 bases from V and 5 bases from J, with 13 bases in between. Here the CDR3 reads CATSPGNSYGYTF. The CDR3 DNA sequence: TGTGCCACCAGTCCCGGGAACTCGTATGGCTACACCTTC.

This rearrangement joins TRBV5-6 to TRBJ2-7, with D maybe TRBD1 (5 bases). The CDR3 sequence is 14 residues long. Germline lookup yields CDR1 SGHDT and CDR2 YYEEEE. V was cut by 2 bases and J by 6 bases, with 15 bases left in between. The CDR3 DNA reads as TGTGCCAGCAGCTTCAGGTCAGGGTCGGGCGAGCAGTACTTC. Its protein is CASSFRSGSGEQYF. Combining the CDR3 with reference TRBV5-6 and TRBJ2-7 gives the whole variable domain DAGVTQSPTHLIKTRGQQVTLRCSPKSGHDTVSWYQQALGQGPQFIFQYYEEEERQRGNFPDRFSGHQFPNYSSELNVNALLLGDSALYLCASSFRSGSGEQYFGPGTRLTVT.